What follows describes a single T cell receptor beta chain. Its antigen is unidentified. This sample includes further DNA sequences coding for the same CDR3. This record comes from a study of T cell clonotyping in hematopoietic cell transplantation. Study-wide results and caveats: Graft donor and pretransplant recipient Inverse Simpson Index values predicted broader posttransplant TCR diversity. Few recipient clonotypes overlapped donors; over 95% were de novo at given depth. Recipient TCR diversity dropped after transplant; expanded clonotypes rose from day 30 to 180.

Samples: about 28 days before transplant, then days 30, 100 and 180 after. The table came from immunoSEQ multiplex PCR; TCRdb's copy has only in-frame clones and leaves some out. In the table there are some 6,300 clones, just under 80% of which are singletons. There are 15 residues in the CDR3. V was shortened by 1 base and J by 1 base, with 8 bases between the two germline ends. Germline-derived CDR1 and CDR2 are LNHDA and SQIVND (reference sequence). Sequenced material: peripheral blood mononuclear cells, taken 180 days after allogeneic stem cell transplant. The TCR sequence derives from a male patient aged 70 to 80 who had an allogeneic stem cell transplant from an unrelated donor, so T cells may come from the graft donor. Some clones in this sample may be carry-over from other donors' samples. This chain links TRBV19 with TRBJ1-5; no firm D call. CDR3 sequence: CASSIGGLSNQPQHF. The DNA of the CDR3 is TGTGCCAGTAGTATAGGAGGTCTGAGCAATCAGCCCCAGCATTTT.